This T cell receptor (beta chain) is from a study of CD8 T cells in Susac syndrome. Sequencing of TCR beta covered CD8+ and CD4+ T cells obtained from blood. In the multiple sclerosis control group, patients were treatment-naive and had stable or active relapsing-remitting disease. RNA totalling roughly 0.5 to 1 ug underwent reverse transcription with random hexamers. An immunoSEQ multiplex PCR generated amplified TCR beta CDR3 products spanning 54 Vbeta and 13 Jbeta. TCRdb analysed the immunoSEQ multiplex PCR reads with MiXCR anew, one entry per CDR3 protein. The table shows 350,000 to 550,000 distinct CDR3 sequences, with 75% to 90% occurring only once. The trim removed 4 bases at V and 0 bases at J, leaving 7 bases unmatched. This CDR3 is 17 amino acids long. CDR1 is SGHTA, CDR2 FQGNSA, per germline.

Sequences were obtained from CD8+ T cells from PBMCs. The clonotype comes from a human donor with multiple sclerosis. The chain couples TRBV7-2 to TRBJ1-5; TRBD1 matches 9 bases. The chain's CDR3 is CASSSDRGSYSNQPQHF. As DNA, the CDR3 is TGTGCCAGCAGCTCGGACAGGGGATCTTATAGCAATCAGCCCCAGCATTTT.